These 28 T cell receptor beta chains originate from one sample sequenced in a study of regulatory T cells in long-lasting Graves disease. CDR3 regions were amplified by Arm-PCR using iRepertoire HTBI primers to build TCR beta libraries. TCRdb ran MiXCR on the multiplex PCR reads and lists one entry per CDR3 protein. Of some 330,000 distinct CDR3 sequences listed, roughly 20% are singletons. Stated time point: persistent/refractory GD, antithyroid drugs over 5 years with positive TRAb. With RNA extracted from PBMCs as input, the TCR library was made. Here the sequenced sample was peripheral blood mononuclear cells (PBMCs), taken when the disease was refractory, from a patient treated with antithyroid drugs. The receptors here all came from a middle-aged woman with Graves disease.

The chain combines TRBV30 with TRBJ1-2; D ambiguous. The V end lost 0 bases, the J end lost 2 bases, and 7 bases lay between the germline ends. Germline V CDR1 and CDR2: GTSNPN, SVGIG (reference sequence). This CDR3 is built from 13 residues. Here the CDR3 reads CAWSVSANYGYTF. The CDR3 bases are TGTGCCTGGAGTGTGTCTGCAAACTATGGCTACACCTTC.

This clonotype was seen repeatedly, ten times or more. The chain couples TRBV11-2 to TRBJ1-1; D call uncertain. The CDR3 runs to 16 residues. Germline V gives CDR1 SGHAT, CDR2 FQNNGV. V was trimmed by 0 bases and J by 1 base, leaving 12 bases between them. CDR3 sequence reads: CASSLDIAGPNTEAFF. In nucleotides, the CDR3 is TGTGCCAGCAGCTTAGATATTGCAGGCCCGAACACTGAAGCTTTCTTT.

The chain joins TRBV20-1 to TRBJ1-5; weak D call: TRBD1 (6 bases). CDR1 and CDR2 from the germline V gene are DFQATT and SNEGSKA (reference sequence). The V end lost 3 bases, the J end lost 3 bases, and 15 bases lay between the germline ends. CDR3 length equals 15 residues. CDR3: CSARPGQLLNQPQHF. The DNA for the CDR3 is TGCAGTGCTAGGCCAGGACAGCTTCTCAATCAGCCCCAGCATTTT.

This clonotype was seen a handful of times. This sequence joins TRBV20-1 and TRBJ2-7; the D gene is possibly TRBD2 (6 bases). The V gene's germline CDR1 is DFQATT and CDR2 SNEGSKA (reference sequence). The CDR3 has 13 residues. V dropped 5 bases and J dropped 0 bases, with 11 bases sitting between them. CDR3 in DNA: TGCAGTGCTCCAGGCGGGACCTCCTACGAGCAGTACTTC. Its protein is CSAPGGTSYEQYF.

This clonotype was seen at least ten times. The V gene is TRBV7-2, the J gene TRBJ1-5; D is ambiguous. V lost 4 bases, J lost 1 base, and 11 bases lay in between. CDR1 SGHTA and CDR2 FQGNSA come from the germline V gene. This CDR3 is 15 amino acids long. For the CDR3, the DNA is TGTGCCAGCAGCTACCCCAGAGGGAGCAATCAGCCCCAGCATTTT. Amino acids: CASSYPRGSNQPQHF.

To note about this clonotype: At one of its ends the junction is not consistent with the germline gene, which may arise from a read error. The gene calls are TRBV20-1 and TRBJ2-1, with D possibly being TRBD1 (6 bases). The CDR3 extends over 16 amino acids. The germline V gene has CDR1 DFQATT and CDR2 SNEGSKA (reference sequence). The CDR3 loop reads CNARDGHGTNYNEQFF. In DNA form, the CDR3 reads TGCAATGCTAGAGATGGCCACGGGACAAACTACAATGAGCAGTTCTTC.

By frequency in the sample, this clonotype is large. The gene calls are TRBV20-1 and TRBJ2-7; 7 bases align to TRBD1. With V trimmed by 3 bases and J by 7 bases, 9 bases remained unmatched. This CDR3 comprises 13 residues. CDR1 is DFQATT and CDR2 is SNEGSKA in the germline V gene (reference sequence). CDR3 DNA sequence: TGCAGTGCTAGTATTTTACAGGGGCGAGAGCAGTACTTC. Amino acids: CSASILQGREQYF.

The CDR3 sequence: CASSLSPASYEQYF. CDR3 DNA sequence: TGTGCCAGCAGCTTATCGCCTGCGTCCTACGAGCAGTACTTC. The chain couples TRBV7-3 to TRBJ2-7; D remains ambiguous. Germline V CDR1 and CDR2: SGHTA, FQGTGA. Trimming stripped 2 bases from V and 1 base from J, with 9 bases between. This CDR3 has 14 amino acids.

In its sample, this clonotype was seen many times. This chain links TRBV20-1 with TRBJ1-6; D remains ambiguous. The germline gives CDR1 DFQATT, CDR2 SNEGSKA (reference sequence). Trimming left V 3 bases short and J 7 bases short, with 10 bases between. The length of the CDR3 is 13 residues. Here the CDR3 DNA reads TGCAGTGCTAGCCGTAGTAGGAATTCACCCCTCCACTTT. It encodes CSASRSRNSPLHF.

This clonotype was counted between two and nine times. The chain has TRBV5-1 and TRBJ2-2; D tentatively reads TRBD1 or TRBD2 (7 bases each). This CDR3 spans 16 amino acids. The germline V and J ends were trimmed by 3 bases and 6 bases, with 18 bases remaining between them. Germline CDR1 reads SGHRS; CDR2 reads YFSETQ. The CDR3 nucleotides read TGCGCCAGCAGCTCAAACGCCCAGGGGGGGGCCGGGGAGCTGTTTTTT. It codes for CASSSNAQGGAGELFF.

The chain has TRBV7-3 and TRBJ2-3, with D uncertain. The CDR3 is made up of 14 amino acids. The V gene's germline CDR1 is SGHTA and CDR2 FQGTGA. Trimming pared 5 bases from V and 0 bases from J, leaving 9 bases between. The CDR3 DNA is TGTGCCAGCAGCCTATTGGGGAGCACAGATACGCAGTATTTT. As protein: CASSLLGSTDTQYF.

This clonotype was seen a few times. The chain carries TRBV9 and TRBJ1-2, with D unresolved. Germline CDR1 reads SGDLS; CDR2 reads YYNGEE. The CDR3 spans 13 residues. With 0 bases removed from V and 6 bases from J, the gap between germline ends came to 9 bases. The CDR3: CASSVGPRDGYTF. As DNA, the CDR3 is TGTGCCAGCAGCGTAGGACCGAGGGATGGCTACACCTTC.

The V call is TRBV18, the J call TRBJ1-1, with 9 positions matching TRBD1. V was pared by 7 bases and J by 5 bases, with 5 bases of the junction left unmatched. The length of the CDR3 is 13 residues. In germline, CDR1 is KGHSH, CDR2 LQKENI. The CDR3 DNA reads TGTGCCAGCTTGGGACAGGGAAGTACTGAAGCTTTCTTT. Translated, it gives CASLGQGSTEAFF.

This clonotype was observed at least ten times. V usage is TRBV12-3 or TRBV12-4 and J usage is TRBJ1-5, with unresolved D. The CDR3 consists of 12 residues. V was trimmed by 2 bases and J by 9 bases, leaving 8 bases between them. CDR3 loop: CASSLPPGPQHF. The CDR3 DNA sequence: TGTGCCAGCAGTTTACCTCCAGGGCCCCAGCATTTT.

This clonotype came up a few times. The rearrangement uses TRBV6-5 and TRBJ1-5; the D gene is possibly TRBD1 (5 bases). This CDR3 has 13 residues. Per germline, CDR1 MNHEY and CDR2 SVGAGI. With 4 bases removed from V and 5 bases from J, the gap between germline ends came to 9 bases. CDR3 bases: TGTGCCAGCAGTTCACTACAGGATCAGCCCCAGCATTTT. This translates into CASSSLQDQPQHF.

The gene calls are TRBV20-1 and TRBJ2-1, with a possible D match to TRBD2 (6 bases). The CDR3 sequence is 14 residues long. The germline gives CDR1 DFQATT, CDR2 SNEGSKA (reference sequence). Trimming pared 3 bases from V and 0 bases from J, leaving 9 bases between. CDR3 sequence: CSASPGGSYNEQFF. CDR3 sequence (DNA): TGCAGTGCTAGTCCCGGGGGCTCCTACAATGAGCAGTTCTTC.

This clonotype was observed a few times. The chain recombines TRBV11-2 with TRBJ1-5, with 8 bases lining up with TRBD1. Germline lookup yields CDR1 SGHAT and CDR2 FQNNGV. The CDR3 runs to 15 residues. V lost 1 base to trimming and J lost 4 bases; unmatched junction nucleotides: 3. CDR3 amino acids: CASSLGDRLNQPQHF. The CDR3 nucleotides read TGTGCCAGCAGCTTAGGGGACAGGCTGAATCAGCCCCAGCATTTT.

The chain combines TRBV5-1 with TRBJ2-2, with D perhaps TRBD2 (6 bases). Germline loops: CDR1 SGHRS, CDR2 YFSETQ. Trimming took off 0 bases at V and 4 bases at J, with 16 bases between the two ends. The length of the CDR3 is 17 residues. The DNA for the CDR3 is TGCGCCAGCAGCTTGGCCGTCGGGCGGGATCTCACCGGGGAGCTGTTTTTT. Translation gives CASSLAVGRDLTGELFF.

CDR3 region: CASSLYRGSSYNEQFF. The CDR3 nucleotides read TGTGCCAGCAGTTTATATCGGGGTAGCTCCTACAATGAGCAGTTCTTC. The genes are TRBV28 and TRBJ2-1; possibly TRBD2 for D (5 bases). V lost 1 base to trimming and J lost 0 bases, with 10 bases between them. The germline CDR1 and CDR2 sequences are MDHEN and SYDVKM. This CDR3 has 16 residues.

This chain links TRBV7-8 with TRBJ2-1; D assignment may be TRBD1 or TRBD2 (5 bases each). This CDR3 comprises 15 residues. The germline V gene encodes CDR1 SGHVS and CDR2 FQNEAQ. Trimming took 8 bases from V and 4 from J, leaving 18 bases between them. In DNA, the CDR3 is TGTGCCAGCGGTCCAGGGTTGGGAGCGTACAATGAGCAGTTCTTC. This encodes CASGPGLGAYNEQFF.

This clonotype was counted a few times. This rearrangement joins TRBV29-1 to TRBJ1-1; perhaps TRBD1 as D (6 bases). The V and J ends lost 6 bases and 8 bases respectively, with 19 bases between them. This CDR3 region has 13 residues. CDR1 SQVTM and CDR2 ANQGSEA come from the germline V gene. CDR3 region: CSVINPGGPEAFF. The CDR3, as DNA: TGCAGCGTGATAAACCCCGGGGGCCCCGAAGCTTTCTTT.

This clonotype was observed many times. The chain links TRBV28 to TRBJ2-5; D is unresolved. V was clipped by 3 bases and J by 3 bases, with 8 bases between them. Germline V lookup: CDR1 MDHEN, CDR2 SYDVKM. This CDR3 comprises 13 residues. CDR3 sequence (DNA): TGTGCCAGCAGTTTCCCCCATGAAGAGACCCAGTACTTC. Encoded protein: CASSFPHEETQYF.

This clonotype was seen a handful of times. The rearrangement joins TRBV28 to TRBJ2-1, with D perhaps matching TRBD2 (5 bases). CDR3 length: 15 amino acids. Germline V lookup: CDR1 MDHEN, CDR2 SYDVKM. V lost 3 bases to trimming and J lost 2 bases, with 11 bases between them. The DNA for the CDR3 is TGTGCCAGCAGTTTTAAGCGGCGCACCTACAATGAGCAGTTCTTC. Translated, it gives CASSFKRRTYNEQFF.

This clonotype was observed once. The rearrangement uses TRBV7-9 and TRBJ2-3; no reliable D call. Trimming left V 5 bases short and J 4 bases short, with 13 bases between. CDR3 size: 14 residues. Germline CDR1 is SEHNR and CDR2 is FQNEAQ (reference sequence). CDR3 nucleotides: TGTGCCAGCAGCCCCTCCCTTGGAGCAGATACGCAGTATTTT. Its protein product is CASSPSLGADTQYF.

This clonotype was seen more than once but under ten times. This chain links TRBV19 with TRBJ1-5; TRBD1 matches at 8 bases. The CDR3 has 13 amino acids. Germline V gives CDR1 LNHDA, CDR2 SQIVND (reference sequence). V was pared by 10 bases and J by 3 bases, with 5 bases of the junction left unmatched. In DNA form, the CDR3 reads TGTGCCACCAGGACAGGGTACAATCAGCCCCAGCATTTT. Amino acids: CATRTGYNQPQHF.

The genes are TRBV20-1 and TRBJ2-7, with TRBD2 matching over 11 bases. CDR1 and CDR2 (germline): DFQATT, SNEGSKA (reference sequence). CDR3 size: 17 residues. Trimming took 0 bases from V and 4 from J; bases not matched to a gene: 11. The CDR3 DNA sequence: TGCAGTGCTAGAGATCACCCCATAGCGGGAGGGCCGTACGAGCAGTACTTC. Protein sequence: CSARDHPIAGGPYEQYF.

Turning to this clonotype: As the CDR3 is not closed by the conserved phenylalanine or tryptophan, this likely results from a read error. CDR3 nucleotides: TGTGCCAGCAGTTTAATACCAGGGACCTACGAGCAGTACTCC. This sequence encodes CASSLIPGTYEQYS. The J gene is TRBJ2-7, the V gene TRBV28; D possibly corresponds to TRBD1 (5 bases). CDR1 is MDHEN and CDR2 is SYDVKM in the germline V gene. This CDR3 contains 14 residues. Trimming took 2 bases from V and 2 from J, leaving 10 bases between them.

This clonotype has more than one count but fewer than ten. The chain is built from TRBV29-1 and TRBJ2-2; the match to TRBD1 covers 8 bases. The ends lost 7 bases at V and 2 bases at J; junction bases unmatched: 6. Germline-derived CDR1 and CDR2 are SQVTM and ANQGSEA. The CDR3 spans 14 residues. Written as DNA, the CDR3 is TGCAGCGCTCCAGGGGGCGCCAACACCGGGGAGCTGTTTTTT. Residues: CSAPGGANTGELFF.